A selection of T cell receptor beta chains follows, all from one sample in a study of blood T cell repertoires in COVID-19. TCRdb's copy holds only in-frame clones and misses some; the assay was immunoSEQ multiplex PCR. The sample yields hundreds of thousands of clones, around 83% seen once. The specimen sequenced was peripheral blood. The receptors originated from a woman between 50 and 59 years old with acute or convalescent COVID-19. CDR3s include the opening cysteine and the closing phenylalanine or tryptophan. Fields, in order: D gene, V gene, J gene, CDR3 protein. D genes are given only for firm matches.

d_call: TRBD2; v_call: TRBV3-1/TRBV3-2; j_call: TRBJ2-5; cdr3_aa: CASSQVSSGSETQYF
d_call: .; v_call: TRBV9; j_call: TRBJ2-1; cdr3_aa: CASSPTSSEQFF
d_call: .; v_call: TRBV28; j_call: TRBJ2-2; cdr3_aa: CASSSWVIETNTGELFF
d_call: .; v_call: TRBV3-1/TRBV3-2; j_call: TRBJ1-1; cdr3_aa: CASSQGPTEAFF
d_call: .; v_call: TRBV19; j_call: TRBJ1-4; cdr3_aa: CASSTVAGAGEKLFF
d_call: .; v_call: TRBV5-1; j_call: TRBJ1-1; cdr3_aa: CASTNGQNTEAFF
d_call: TRBD2; v_call: TRBV28; j_call: TRBJ2-5; cdr3_aa: CASSFPPSGRYQETQYF
d_call: TRBD1; v_call: TRBV18; j_call: TRBJ2-3; cdr3_aa: CASSPRTGAFTDTQYF
d_call: .; v_call: TRBV5-6; j_call: TRBJ1-5; cdr3_aa: CASSLRQGNQPQHF
d_call: TRBD2; v_call: TRBV7-3; j_call: TRBJ2-1; cdr3_aa: CASSQTSGAYNEQFF
d_call: TRBD1; v_call: TRBV28; j_call: TRBJ1-1; cdr3_aa: CASSRTRTGMNTEAFF
d_call: TRBD2; v_call: TRBV27; j_call: TRBJ2-1; cdr3_aa: CASSLNSGNEQFF
d_call: TRBD1; v_call: TRBV15; j_call: TRBJ2-2; cdr3_aa: CATSRDIGTGVNGELFF
d_call: TRBD2; v_call: TRBV6-6; j_call: TRBJ2-1; cdr3_aa: CASSYLAGGYNEQFF
d_call: .; v_call: TRBV28; j_call: TRBJ2-5; cdr3_aa: CASYSTGIGETQYF
d_call: .; v_call: TRBV3-1/TRBV3-2; j_call: TRBJ1-3; cdr3_aa: CASSLGAAPSGNTIYF
d_call: TRBD2; v_call: TRBV11-1; j_call: TRBJ2-1; cdr3_aa: CASSPTTSGSYNEQFF
d_call: TRBD2; v_call: TRBV4-2; j_call: TRBJ2-5; cdr3_aa: CASSQGGLAGEEETQYF
d_call: TRBD2; v_call: TRBV9; j_call: TRBJ2-1; cdr3_aa: CASSFRASGYNEQFF
d_call: TRBD2; v_call: TRBV11-2; j_call: TRBJ2-2; cdr3_aa: CASSSIRTSRAGELFF
d_call: .; v_call: TRBV24-1; j_call: TRBJ1-5; cdr3_aa: CATSAFLVNQPQHF
d_call: .; v_call: TRBV3-1/TRBV3-2; j_call: TRBJ2-7; cdr3_aa: CASSHHGGKSSYEQYF
d_call: TRBD2; v_call: TRBV5-1; j_call: TRBJ2-3; cdr3_aa: CASSLGHSGGTDTQYF
d_call: TRBD2; v_call: TRBV5-4; j_call: TRBJ2-3; cdr3_aa: CASSLNGLAGGSDTQYF